These 25 T cell receptor beta chains were all obtained from the same sample, sequenced in a study of identical twins. TCRdb re-analysed the 5' RACE reads in MiXCR, keeping a single row per CDR3 protein. The sample consists of 400,000 to 550,000 distinct CDR3 sequences, 20% to 25% of them appearing once. These same records also appear under a second study, on T cells expressing NK-cell markers.

Input material: CD4+ T cells sorted from blood. These receptors all stem from a woman younger than 30 in good health.

In this sample, this clonotype turned up a few times. This rearrangement joins TRBV29-1 to TRBJ1-1; D is possibly TRBD1 (6 bases). Germline V gene lookup returns CDR1 SQVTM and CDR2 ANQGSEA. The length of the CDR3 is 15 residues. V was pared by 5 bases and J by 2 bases, with 18 bases between. CDR3 residues: CSVNRQVGGNTEAFF. CDR3 bases: TGCAGCGTTAACCGACAGGTGGGGGGAAACACTGAAGCTTTCTTT.

This clonotype was detected a few times. The chain recombines TRBV6-1 with TRBJ1-6, with TRBD1 matching over 7 bases. Germline values: CDR1 MNHNS, CDR2 SASEGT. This CDR3 spans 13 amino acids. V lost 9 bases to trimming and J lost 7 bases; unmatched junction nucleotides: 6. The CDR3 DNA reads TGTGCCAGTAACCGGGACAGAAATTCACCCCTCCACTTT. Translation gives CASNRDRNSPLHF.

The V and J genes are TRBV5-5 and TRBJ2-3; 14 bases are a match to TRBD2. The junction had 15 bases not matched to a gene; V was cut back by 4 bases and J by 14 bases. Germline V gene sequence: CDR1 SGHKS, CDR2 YYEKEE (reference sequence). This CDR3 region has 16 residues. The CDR3 spells CASSPLGLAGAESRYF. CDR3 nucleotides: TGTGCCAGCAGCCCACTGGGACTAGCGGGGGCCGAGTCACGGTATTTT.

This clonotype was counted a few times. This chain joins TRBV4-2 and TRBJ1-5; D is possibly TRBD1 (5 bases). With 0 bases removed from V and 6 bases from J, the gap between germline ends came to 12 bases. The CDR3 sequence is 15 residues long. The germline CDR1 and CDR2 sequences are LGHNA and YNFKEQ. This chain's CDR3 is CASSQEGERGQPQHF. CDR3 DNA: TGTGCCAGCAGCCAAGAAGGGGAACGGGGTCAGCCCCAGCATTTT.

The chain is built from TRBV3-1 and TRBJ2-3, with a weak D call TRBD2 (6 bases). The CDR3 runs 16 residues. Germline V gene sequence: CDR1 LGHDT, CDR2 YNNKEL (reference sequence). The V and J ends lost 4 bases and 4 bases respectively, with 18 bases between them. The CDR3 bases are TGTGCCAGCAGCCCTCCGGGGAGGTCTGTGTCAGATACGCAGTATTTT. Translated, it gives CASSPPGRSVSDTQYF.

This chain connects TRBV5-6 to TRBJ2-2; D is undetermined. CDR1 and CDR2 from the germline V gene are SGHDT and YYEEEE. V was pared by 6 bases and J by 0 bases, with 9 bases between. This CDR3 region has 14 residues. CDR3 amino acids: CASTYTANTGELFF. The DNA for the CDR3 is TGTGCCAGCACCTACACCGCGAACACCGGGGAGCTGTTTTTT.

V usage is TRBV5-1 and J usage is TRBJ2-1, with 10 positions matching TRBD2. The CDR3 consists of 15 residues. Looked up from germline, CDR1 is SGHRS and CDR2 is YFSETQ. The junction had 3 bases not matched to a gene; V was cut back by 2 bases and J by 4 bases. As DNA, the CDR3 is TGCGCCAGCAGCTTACTAGCGGGAAAATACAATGAGCAGTTCTTC. This encodes CASSLLAGKYNEQFF.

The table lists this clonotype with a few counts. The chain has TRBV20-1 and TRBJ1-1; D perhaps matches TRBD1 (5 bases). The CDR3 has 13 amino acids. Trimming left V 5 bases short and J 3 bases short, with 13 bases between. From germline, CDR1 is DFQATT and CDR2 SNEGSKA (reference sequence). The CDR3 here is CSAPGRSYTEAFF. DNA for the CDR3: TGCAGTGCTCCAGGGCGATCTTACACTGAAGCTTTCTTT.

The sample holds a few counts of this clonotype. V is TRBV6-2 or TRBV6-3 and J is TRBJ2-4; 7 bases align to TRBD1. This CDR3 contains 15 residues. From germline, CDR1 is MNHEY and CDR2 SVGEGT. V lost 5 bases to trimming and J lost 6 bases; unmatched junction nucleotides: 10. CDR3 coding DNA: TGTGCCAGCAGTGACCTCGACAGGGCGGGAAACATTCAGTACTTC. Protein: CASSDLDRAGNIQYF.

There are a few counts of this clonotype. V and J are TRBV12-3 or TRBV12-4 and TRBJ2-3, with 11 bases that match TRBD2. CDR3 size: 15 residues. Losses at the gene ends were 2 bases for V and 4 bases for J; bases not matched to a gene: 2. CDR3 sequence reads: CASSLTSGSPDTQYF. In DNA form, the CDR3 reads TGTGCCAGCAGTTTAACTAGCGGGAGTCCAGATACGCAGTATTTT.

The sample holds a few counts of this clonotype. This chain links TRBV5-1 with TRBJ2-7; no reliable D call. The CDR3 has 12 residues. Germline V lookup: CDR1 SGHRS, CDR2 YFSETQ. The V end was cut by 7 bases, the J end by 0 bases, with 8 bases between. CDR3 bases: TGCGCCAGCGGATCGAACTCCTACGAGCAGTACTTC. Encoded protein: CASGSNSYEQYF.

V gene TRBV29-1 combines with J gene TRBJ2-1; 8 bases map to TRBD1. This CDR3 is built from 18 residues. Germline V gene lookup returns CDR1 SQVTM and CDR2 ANQGSEA. With 7 bases clipped from V and 5 bases from J, the junction kept 22 bases outside the gene matches. The CDR3 DNA reads TGCAGCGACACGCCCGGGACAGGTCGGGGGTTCGAGGACAATGAGCAGTTCTTC. It yields the protein CSDTPGTGRGFEDNEQFF.

CDR3 coding DNA: TGTGCCAGCAGTGAACAACGGGGAAATTCACCCCTCCACTTT. Encoded protein: CASSEQRGNSPLHF. The V and J genes are TRBV2 and TRBJ1-6; D is uncertain. Germline V gene lookup returns CDR1 SNHLY and CDR2 FYNNEI. The V end was cut by 2 bases, the J end by 7 bases, with 9 bases between. The CDR3 sequence is 14 residues long.

The rearrangement links TRBV5-1 to TRBJ2-7; 11 nucleotides agree with TRBD2. Germline lookup yields CDR1 SGHRS and CDR2 YFSETQ. V trimming: 2 bases; J trimming: 0 bases; junction bases outside the gene matches: 10. CDR3 length: 18 residues. The CDR3 DNA is TGCGCCAGCAGCTTCCGGACTAGCGGGCAGCGGACCTCCTACGAGCAGTACTTC. Translation: CASSFRTSGQRTSYEQYF.

A few counts support this clonotype. J is TRBJ2-3 and V is TRBV20-1; unclear D gene. This CDR3 is 15 amino acids long. The V gene lost 1 base and the J gene lost 3 bases, with 14 bases spanning the gap. Germline V gene data show CDR1 as DFQATT and CDR2 as SNEGSKA (reference sequence). Here the CDR3 reads CSARVPGLGTDTQYF. CDR3 DNA sequence: TGCAGTGCTAGAGTCCCAGGTCTGGGGACAGATACGCAGTATTTT.

The chain employs TRBV18 and TRBJ2-7, with unresolved D. The V end was cut by 2 bases, the J end by 7 bases, with 9 bases between. The CDR3 extends over 12 amino acids. Looked up from germline, CDR1 is KGHSH and CDR2 is LQKENI. In DNA form, the CDR3 reads TGTGCCAGCTCACCATCTCAGAGAGAGCAGTACTTC. Its translation is CASSPSQREQYF. The variable domain in full, with the rest retrieved from reference TRBV18 and TRBJ2-7, is NAGVMQNPRHLVRRRGQEARLRCSPMKGHSHVYWYRQLPEEGLKFMVYLQKENIIDESGMPKERFSAEFPKEGPSILRIQQVVRGDSAAYFCASSPSQREQYFGPGTRLTVT.

This clonotype was seen a few times. One junction end disagrees with the germline gene, perhaps due to a read error. V gene TRBV7-2 combines with J gene TRBJ2-3; tentatively, D is TRBD1 (5 bases). Per germline, CDR1 SGHTA and CDR2 FQGNSA. This CDR3 comprises 14 residues. CDR3 sequence reads: CASSVAGATDTQYF. The CDR3 DNA reads TGTGCCAGCAGCGTAGCTGGGGCCACAGATACGCAGTATTTT.

This clonotype was detected a few times. The rearrangement links TRBV12-3 or TRBV12-4 to TRBJ1-5; 8 nucleotides agree with TRBD1. This CDR3 is 15 amino acids long. V gave up 5 bases and J gave up 0 bases; unmatched junction bases: 3. The CDR3 loop reads CASSRTGGSNQPQHF. CDR3 sequence (DNA): TGTGCCAGCAGTCGAACAGGGGGTAGCAATCAGCCCCAGCATTTT.

This clonotype was seen only a few times. This sequence joins TRBV12-3 or TRBV12-4 and TRBJ2-5; weak D call: TRBD1 (6 bases). The germline V and J ends were trimmed by 6 bases and 5 bases, with 19 bases remaining between them. The CDR3 extends over 15 amino acids. DNA of the CDR3: TGTGCCAGCAGCCGAACAGGGACGCAAGAGGAGACCCAGTACTTC. Amino acid sequence: CASSRTGTQEETQYF.

This clonotype was detected many times. V gene TRBV5-1 combines with J gene TRBJ2-7, with D perhaps being TRBD1 or TRBD2 (5 bases each). Germline CDR1 and CDR2: SGHRS and YFSETQ. CDR3 length: 14 residues. V was shortened by 3 bases and J by 0 bases, with 10 bases between the two germline ends. CDR3 loop: CASSWDESSYEQYF. The CDR3 nucleotides read TGCGCCAGCAGCTGGGACGAGAGCTCCTACGAGCAGTACTTC.

V usage is TRBV5-1 and J usage is TRBJ2-5, with D unclear. The V end lost 4 bases, the J end lost 2 bases, and 9 bases lay between the germline ends. The CDR3 spans 13 residues. Germline-derived CDR1 and CDR2 are SGHRS and YFSETQ. The CDR3, as DNA: TGCGCCAGCAGCGGCCCCCCTCAAGAGACCCAGTACTTC. Translated: CASSGPPQETQYF. Together with reference TRBV5-1 and TRBJ2-5, the CDR3 gives the full variable domain: KAGVTQTPRYLIKTRGQQVTLSCSPISGHRSVSWYQQTPGQGLQFLFEYFSETQRNKGNFPGRFSGRQFSNSRSEMNVSTLELGDSALYLCASSGPPQETQYFGPGTRLLVL.

In this sample, this clonotype turned up a few times. This chain uses TRBV20-1 with TRBJ1-2; D gene uncertain. The CDR3 runs to 12 residues. Looked up from germline, CDR1 is DFQATT and CDR2 is SNEGSKA (reference sequence). Trimming pared 3 bases from V and 1 base from J, leaving 6 bases between. The CDR3 bases are TGCAGTGCTAGTGGGGTTAACTATGGCTACACCTTC. This gives the protein CSASGVNYGYTF.

The chain is built from TRBV7-9 and TRBJ1-6; tentative D call: TRBD1 (5 bases). The ends were cut back, 5 bases at V and 0 bases at J, with 14 bases in the middle. Germline V lookup: CDR1 SEHNR, CDR2 FQNEAQ (reference sequence). CDR3 length: 17 amino acids. CDR3 bases: TGTGCCAGCAGCCAACCCAGGGCCCCCTCCTATAATTCACCCCTCCACTTT. Translating gives CASSQPRAPSYNSPLHF.

This clonotype appeared a few times. The V and J genes are TRBV5-1 and TRBJ2-7; 8 bases map to TRBD1. Germline CDR1 is SGHRS and CDR2 is YFSETQ. This CDR3 comprises 14 residues. The V and J ends lost 4 bases and 7 bases, in that order; junction bases with no gene match: 10. The CDR3 loop reads CASSPRQGAREQYF. DNA for the CDR3: TGCGCCAGCAGCCCTCGGCAGGGGGCGCGGGAGCAGTACTTC.

The rearrangement uses TRBV5-6 and TRBJ2-3; D ambiguous. The CDR3 covers 14 residues. V shed 1 base and J shed 1 base, with 7 bases lying between them. Germline loops: CDR1 SGHDT, CDR2 YYEEEE. The CDR3 here is CASSLYRRTDTQYF. CDR3 nucleotide sequence: TGTGCCAGCAGCTTGTACCGCCGCACAGATACGCAGTATTTT.